One sample yielded the 9 T cell receptor beta chains listed below, sequenced in a study of breast tumors, draining lymph nodes, adjacent tissues. TCRdb re-analysed the multiplex PCR reads in MiXCR, keeping a single row per CDR3 protein. The data show 20,000 to 30,000 distinct CDR3 sequences, roughly 20% seen once. The sample consisted of breast tumor tissue. These receptors were taken from a female donor with breast cancer. Some clones in this sample may be carry-over from other donors' samples.

This clonotype was detected many times. The genes are TRBV6-5 and TRBJ2-7; D unclear. Germline CDR1 and CDR2: MNHEY and SVGAGI. With 8 bases removed from V and 0 bases from J, the gap between germline ends came to 17 bases. This CDR3 has 15 residues. Written as DNA, the CDR3 is TGTGCCAGCCTAGACCGGATCCTGCCCTCCTACGAGCAGTACTTC. Its protein is CASLDRILPSYEQYF.

This clonotype was seen ten or more times. The rearrangement joins TRBV20-1 to TRBJ2-7; D gene uncertain. Germline V gene data show CDR1 as DFQATT and CDR2 as SNEGSKA (reference sequence). The V end lost 6 bases, the J end lost 3 bases, and 18 bases lay between the germline ends. The CDR3 runs to 14 residues. This CDR3 reads CSAPGELVNYEQYF. Here the CDR3 DNA reads TGCAGTGCCCCGGGTGAGCTAGTCAACTACGAGCAGTACTTC.

This clonotype came up many times. This rearrangement joins TRBV5-1 to TRBJ2-1, with TRBD2 matching 10 bases. Germline values: CDR1 SGHRS, CDR2 YFSETQ. There are 16 residues in the CDR3. Trimming cost V 1 base and J 0 bases; bases outside gene matches: 1. CDR3 amino acids: CASSLSSGSSYNEQFF. CDR3 nucleotides: TGCGCCAGCAGCTTGTCTAGCGGGAGCTCCTACAATGAGCAGTTCTTC. Variable domain in full (rest from reference TRBV5-1 and TRBJ2-1): KAGVTQTPRYLIKTRGQQVTLSCSPISGHRSVSWYQQTPGQGLQFLFEYFSETQRNKGNFPGRFSGRQFSNSRSEMNVSTLELGDSALYLCASSLSSGSSYNEQFFGPGTRLTVL.

Sample share makes this clonotype medium-sized. This chain links TRBV2 with TRBJ2-1; D assignment may be TRBD1 or TRBD2 (6 bases each). The germline V and J ends were trimmed by 1 base and 5 bases, with 12 bases remaining between them. The CDR3 runs 15 residues. CDR1 is SNHLY, CDR2 FYNNEI, per germline. CDR3 sequence: CASSEDWGAHNEQFF. The CDR3 nucleotides are TGTGCCAGCAGTGAAGATTGGGGGGCCCACAATGAGCAGTTCTTC.

This clonotype was found many times. The genes are TRBV27 and TRBJ1-6; D gene unclear. With 7 bases removed from V and 7 bases from J, the gap between germline ends came to 23 bases. CDR3 size: 17 residues. The germline V gene has CDR1 MNHEY and CDR2 SMNVEV (reference sequence). The DNA of the CDR3 is TGTGCCAGCACCAACATCCCCTTACAGTCGGACAATTCACCCCTCCACTTT. Translation: CASTNIPLQSDNSPLHF.

This clonotype was seen at least ten times. The chain uses TRBV10-3 and TRBJ2-1, with 7 bases aligning to TRBD1. Germline loops: CDR1 ENHRY, CDR2 SYGVKD. The V segment lost 0 bases and the J segment 5 bases; nucleotides outside the gene matches: 7. The CDR3 extends over 16 amino acids. As DNA, the CDR3 is TGTGCCATCAGTGAGTCGAGGGGGCGGGCGGACAATGAGCAGTTCTTC. Translated, it gives CAISESRGRADNEQFF.

This clonotype has at least ten counts. The rearrangement links TRBV20-1 to TRBJ2-2; 7 bases agree with TRBD1. Germline loops: CDR1 DFQATT, CDR2 SNEGSKA (reference sequence). This CDR3 is built from 15 residues. Trimming cost V 6 bases and J 4 bases; bases outside gene matches: 11. The CDR3 sequence: CSAPYRGPSTGELFF. DNA for the CDR3: TGCAGTGCGCCATACAGGGGTCCGAGCACCGGGGAGCTGTTTTTT.

This clonotype was observed many times. The CDR3 protein is CATTGGGLHEQFF. The CDR3 nucleotides read TGTGCCACGACAGGGGGCGGTCTCCATGAGCAGTTCTTC. This chain links TRBV24-1 with TRBJ2-1, with 10 bases aligning to TRBD1. This CDR3 comprises 13 residues. The trim removed 10 bases at V and 8 bases at J, leaving 7 bases unmatched. CDR1 and CDR2 from the germline V gene are KGHDR and SFDVKD.

The genes are TRBV28 and TRBJ2-3; D may be TRBD1 (6 bases). Germline lookup yields CDR1 MDHEN and CDR2 SYDVKM. V gave up 6 bases and J gave up 1 base, with 17 bases separating them. The CDR3 extends over 16 amino acids. The CDR3 here is CASSNPSWTGTDTQYF. CDR3 nucleotides: TGTGCCAGCAGCAACCCCTCTTGGACAGGCACAGATACGCAGTATTTT.